The 9 T cell receptor beta chains given below trace back to one sample, sequenced in a study of T cells after yellow fever vaccination. TCRdb reanalysed the 5' RACE reads using MiXCR and keeps one entry per CDR3 protein. The repertoire holds 25,000 to 30,000 distinct CDR3 sequences, with 6.3% as singletons. Sample: PBMCs, either bulk or a sorted T-cell subset (CD4+, CD8+, memory, or dextramer-sorted; not recorded which), taken on the day of the yellow fever booster vaccination. Every receptor here comes from a man aged 25 to 40 who received the YFV17D yellow fever vaccine.

This clonotype was seen a few times. This chain connects TRBV5-4 to TRBJ2-2; 12 positions agree with TRBD2. The germline V gene has CDR1 SGHNT and CDR2 YYREEE (reference sequence). V gave up 3 bases and J gave up 8 bases; unmatched junction bases: 8. The CDR3 sequence is 16 residues long. CDR3 DNA sequence: TGTGCCAGCAGCTCTAACCTAGGGACTAGCGGGGGGGAGCTGTTTTTT. This gives the protein CASSSNLGTSGGELFF.

This clonotype was picked up many times. The chain combines TRBV7-8 with TRBJ2-1; TRBD1 agrees at 8 bases. V lost 10 bases and J lost 7; bases outside the gene matches: 15. CDR3 length: 15 amino acids. Germline CDR1 is SGHVS and CDR2 is FQNEAQ. In DNA form, the CDR3 reads TGTGCCACTCAGCCGGGACAGGTGGGGAATAATGAGCAGTTCTTC. Its protein product is CATQPGQVGNNEQFF.

This clonotype was observed many times. The CDR3 nucleotides are TGTGCCACCAGCCGTTCCGTTGCAGATACGCAGTATTTT. It codes for CATSRSVADTQYF. V is TRBV15 and J is TRBJ2-3; D unresolved. Germline-derived CDR1 and CDR2 are LNHNV and YYDKDF (reference sequence). The CDR3 loop spans 13 amino acids. Trimming cost V 5 bases and J 4 bases, with 10 bases left between them. The whole variable domain, filled in from reference TRBV15 and TRBJ2-3, reads DAMVIQNPRYQVTQFGKPVTLSCSQTLNHNVMYWYQQKSSQAPKLLFHYYDKDFNNEADTPDNFQSRRPNTSFCFLDIRSPGLGDTAMYLCATSRSVADTQYFGPGTRLTVL.

Only a few counts were recorded for this clonotype. The V and J genes are TRBV19 and TRBJ2-1; D uncertain. There are 12 residues in the CDR3. Trimming took 2 bases from V and 6 from J, leaving 5 bases between them. The germline V gene has CDR1 LNHDA and CDR2 SQIVND (reference sequence). The CDR3 region is CASSISVNEQFF. In nucleotides, the CDR3 is TGTGCCAGTAGTATAAGCGTCAATGAGCAGTTCTTC.

This clonotype showed up many times. This sequence joins TRBV7-9 and TRBJ1-4, with TRBD1 matching 9 bases. CDR3 length: 14 amino acids. Germline loops: CDR1 SEHNR, CDR2 FQNEAQ (reference sequence). The trim removed 4 bases at V and 7 bases at J, leaving 4 bases unmatched. The DNA for the CDR3 is TGTGCCAGCAGCTCACAGGGGGCTTTTGAAAAACTGTTTTTT. This sequence encodes CASSSQGAFEKLFF.

This clonotype was recorded a few times. J is TRBJ2-1 and V is TRBV27, with 11 bases identical to TRBD2. The germline V gene has CDR1 MNHEY and CDR2 SMNVEV (reference sequence). The CDR3 is 15 residues long. The V gene end was trimmed by 4 bases and the J gene end by 8 bases; junction bases not matched to a gene: 7. The CDR3 region is CASSSRTSGLDEQFF. In nucleotides, the CDR3 is TGTGCCAGCAGTTCTCGGACTAGCGGGCTCGATGAGCAGTTCTTC.

Ten or more counts support this clonotype. The rearrangement joins TRBV12-3 or TRBV12-4 to TRBJ2-1, with D unresolved. The CDR3 runs 11 residues. V lost 4 bases to trimming and J lost 7 bases, with 5 bases between them. CDR3 loop: CASSYRNEQFF. For the CDR3, the DNA is TGTGCCAGCAGTTATAGGAATGAGCAGTTCTTC.

The sample holds a few counts of this clonotype. The chain couples TRBV7-7 to TRBJ2-2; no reliable D call. Germline V gives CDR1 SSHAT, CDR2 FNYEAQ (reference sequence). V was clipped by 8 bases and J by 7 bases, with 14 bases between them. The length of the CDR3 is 13 residues. CDR3 DNA: TGTGCCAGCGGAAGGGCCTTGGGCGGGGAGCTGTTTTTT. Translating it yields CASGRALGGELFF.

This clonotype was observed at least ten times. The chain combines TRBV27 with TRBJ2-5, with TRBD1 matching over 9 bases. Per the germline V gene, CDR1 is MNHEY and CDR2 is SMNVEV (reference sequence). Germline trimming cut 0 bases from V and 5 bases from J; bases unmatched to any gene: 19. The CDR3 spans 20 residues. For the CDR3, the DNA is TGTGCCAGCAGTTTATCACGCTTCACCTCCGGGACAGGGACGTATGAGACCCAGTACTTC. It codes for CASSLSRFTSGTGTYETQYF.